Given below is one T cell receptor beta chain in context. What it recognizes is unknown. With 1 base clipped from V and 5 bases from J, the junction kept 6 bases outside the gene matches. Germline lookup yields CDR1 WNHNN and CDR2 SYGVQD (reference sequence). The CDR3 is 15 residues long. Treatment described: some 20 received Ad26.COV2.S at low or high dose, single or two shots; roughly five received placebo; per-sample allocation not given. Following the first vaccine or placebo injection, samples were taken on day 63. The sample came from a Boston adult aged 18-55 years. These data originate in a study of Ad26.COV2.S vaccination and SARS-CoV-2 variants. Study-wide points: Responses of spike-specific T cells (both CD8+ and CD4+) reportedly showed substantial breadth after vaccination. Vaccine recipients showed a spike-specific TCR breadth that was higher than in placebo recipients.

Repertoires were generated with immunoSEQ multiplex PCR, while TCRdb's copy carries only in-frame clones and drops some. The sample carries 200,000 to 300,000 clones, roughly 90% recorded once. The chain uses TRBV10-1 and TRBJ2-3; 7 nucleotides match TRBD1. Sequencing was performed on peripheral blood, taken in a trial of Ad26.COV2.S vaccine versus placebo. The origin of this receptor is a person between 18 and 59 years old who received the Ad26.COV2.S COVID-19 vaccine or a placebo. The CDR3 spells CASSEWTGIEDTQYF. The CDR3 nucleotides are TGCGCCAGCAGTGAGTGGACAGGTATAGAAGATACGCAGTATTTT.